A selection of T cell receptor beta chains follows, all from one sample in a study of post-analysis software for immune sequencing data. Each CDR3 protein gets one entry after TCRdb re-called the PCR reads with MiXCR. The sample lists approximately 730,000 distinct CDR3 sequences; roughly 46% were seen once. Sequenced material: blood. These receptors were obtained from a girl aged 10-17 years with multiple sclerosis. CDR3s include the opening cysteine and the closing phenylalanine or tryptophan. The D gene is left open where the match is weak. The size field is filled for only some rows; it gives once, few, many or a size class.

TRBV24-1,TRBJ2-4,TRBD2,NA,CATSDSGLAVQYF,TGTGCCACCAGTGACTCGGGACTAGCAGTCCAGTACTTC
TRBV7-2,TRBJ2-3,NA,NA,CASRWEGSTDTQYF,TGTGCCAGCAGGTGGGAAGGTAGCACAGATACGCAGTATTTT
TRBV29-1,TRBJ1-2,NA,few,CSVRSAANHGYTF,TGCAGCGTTAGGTCGGCGGCTAATCATGGCTACACCTTC
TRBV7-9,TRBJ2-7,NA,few,CASSSGLTSYEQYF,TGTGCCAGCAGCTCCGGCCTAACCTCCTACGAGCAGTACTTC
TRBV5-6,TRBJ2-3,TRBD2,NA,CASSLVSSGTWDTQYF,TGTGCCAGCAGCTTGGTATCTAGCGGGACTTGGGATACGCAGTATTTT
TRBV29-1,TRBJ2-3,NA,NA,CSALNVDTQYF,TGCAGCGCCCTGAACGTAGATACGCAGTATTTT
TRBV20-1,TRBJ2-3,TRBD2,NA,CSAGTSGRAEDTQYF,TGCAGTGCAGGGACTAGCGGGAGGGCCGAAGATACGCAGTATTTT
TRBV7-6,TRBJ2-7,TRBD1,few,CASSFGQGLPYEQYF,TGTGCCAGCAGCTTCGGACAGGGGCTACCCTACGAGCAGTACTTC
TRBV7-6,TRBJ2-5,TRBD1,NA,CASSLTGTGKETQYF,TGTGCCAGCAGCTTAACCGGGACAGGAAAAGAGACCCAGTACTTC
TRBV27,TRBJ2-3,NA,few,CASSFGLSTDTQYF,TGTGCCAGCAGTTTCGGACTCAGCACAGATACGCAGTATTTT
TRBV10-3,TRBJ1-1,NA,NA,CAISESGQGNTETFF,TGTGCCATCAGTGAGTCGGGGCAGGGAAACACTGAAACTTTCTTT
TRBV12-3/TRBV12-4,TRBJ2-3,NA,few,CASSSGPSTDTQYF,TGTGCCAGCAGTTCGGGACCTAGCACAGATACGCAGTATTTT
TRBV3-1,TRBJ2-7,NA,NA,CASSQDFYEQYF,TGTGCCAGCAGCCAAGACTTCTACGAGCAGTACTTC
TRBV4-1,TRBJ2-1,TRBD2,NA,CASSQDRASGGPYNEQFF,TGCGCCAGCAGCCAAGATCGGGCTAGCGGAGGCCCCTACAATGAGCAGTTCTTC
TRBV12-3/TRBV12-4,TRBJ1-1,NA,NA,CASSNEPEAFF,TGTGCCAGCAGCAACGAACCTGAAGCTTTCTTT
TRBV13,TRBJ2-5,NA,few,CASSLGRGRDETQYF,TGTGCCAGCAGCTTAGGCAGGGGCAGGGATGAGACCCAGTACTTC
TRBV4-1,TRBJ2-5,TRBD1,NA,CASSPAGQGQETQYF,TGCGCCAGCAGCCCGGCGGGACAGGGGCAAGAGACCCAGTACTTC
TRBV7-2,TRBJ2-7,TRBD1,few,CASSDPGQGSSYEQYF,TGTGCCAGCAGCGATCCGGGACAGGGAAGCTCCTACGAGCAGTACTTC
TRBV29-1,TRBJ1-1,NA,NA,CSSLAGGTEAFF,TGCAGCTCCCTAGCCGGGGGCACTGAAGCTTTCTTT
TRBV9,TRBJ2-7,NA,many,CASSVGDGGAYEQYF,TGTGCCAGCAGCGTTGGCGACGGTGGAGCCTACGAGCAGTACTTC
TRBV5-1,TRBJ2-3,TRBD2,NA,CASSLGLAGGPDTQYF,TGTGCCAGCAGTTTAGGTCTAGCGGGAGGACCAGATACGCAGTATTTT
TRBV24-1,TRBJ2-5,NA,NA,CATSDLLSDGGRETQYF,TGTGCCACCAGTGATTTGCTCAGCGACGGGGGCAGAGAGACCCAGTACTTC
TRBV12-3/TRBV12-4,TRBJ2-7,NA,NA,CASSLGQSGYEQYF,TGTGCCAGCAGTTTAGGACAGAGCGGCTACGAGCAGTACTTC
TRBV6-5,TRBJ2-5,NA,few,CASSYRPEGETQYF,TGTGCCAGCAGTTACAGGCCCGAGGGGGAGACCCAGTACTTC
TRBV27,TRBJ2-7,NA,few,CASSFSITGSYEQYF,TGTGCCAGCAGTTTCAGTATCACAGGGTCCTACGAGCAGTACTTC
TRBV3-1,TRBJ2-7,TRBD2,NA,CASSPSRTSGRELGEQYF,TGTGCCAGCAGCCCCTCGAGGACTAGCGGGAGGGAACTTGGCGAGCAGTACTTC
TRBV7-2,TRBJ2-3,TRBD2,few,CASSVELAPSTDTQYF,TGTGCCAGCAGCGTCGAACTAGCGCCGAGCACAGATACGCAGTATTTT
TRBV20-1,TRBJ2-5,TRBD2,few,CSARLLASQETQYF,TGCAGTGCTAGATTACTAGCGTCACAAGAGACCCAGTACTTC
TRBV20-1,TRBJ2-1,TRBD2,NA,CSASKGDYKDNEQFF,TGCAGTGCTAGTAAAGGGGACTACAAGGACAATGAGCAGTTCTTC
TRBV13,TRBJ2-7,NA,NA,CASSFRPRNEQYF,TGTGCCAGCAGCTTCCGTCCTCGGAACGAGCAGTACTTC
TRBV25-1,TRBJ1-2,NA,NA,CASSGDDYGYTF,TGTGCCAGCAGTGGAGACGACTATGGCTACACCTTC
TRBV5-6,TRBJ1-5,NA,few,CASSLQGINQPQHF,TGTGCCAGCAGCTTGCAGGGGATCAATCAGCCCCAGCATTTT
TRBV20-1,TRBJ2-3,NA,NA,CSASSPPGLTDTQYF,TGCAGTGCTAGTAGCCCCCCAGGACTCACAGATACGCAGTATTTT
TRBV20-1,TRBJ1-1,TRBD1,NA,CSARDFRGGMNTEAFF,TGCAGTGCTAGAGACTTCAGGGGGGGTATGAACACTGAAGCTTTCTTT
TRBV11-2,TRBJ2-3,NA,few,CASSFIDSGPDTQYF,TGTGCCAGCAGCTTTATTGACTCCGGTCCAGATACGCAGTATTTT
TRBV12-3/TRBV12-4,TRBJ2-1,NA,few,CASSLRLPYNEQFF,TGTGCCAGCAGTTTAAGACTGCCCTACAATGAGCAGTTCTTC
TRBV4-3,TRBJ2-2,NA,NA,CASSQDEGVTGELFF,TGCGCCAGCAGCCAAGATGAAGGGGTCACCGGGGAGCTGTTTTTT
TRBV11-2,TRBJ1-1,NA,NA,CASRVDGAFF,TGTGCCAGCAGGGTAGACGGGGCTTTCTTT
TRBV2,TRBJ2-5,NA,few,CASSVGDTGETQYF,TGTGCCAGCAGCGTCGGGGACACCGGAGAGACCCAGTACTTC
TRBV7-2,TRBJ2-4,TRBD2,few,CASSPGPGGGKNIQYF,TGTGCCAGCAGCCCGGGCCCGGGAGGAGGCAAAAACATTCAGTACTTC
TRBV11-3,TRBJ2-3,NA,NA,CASKMGRRPDTQYF,TGTGCCAGCAAAATGGGGCGTCGCCCGGATACGCAGTATTTT
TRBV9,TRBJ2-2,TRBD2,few,CASSYRTSGSAGELFF,TGTGCCAGCAGCTACCGGACTAGCGGGAGCGCCGGGGAGCTGTTTTTT
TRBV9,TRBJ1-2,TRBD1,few,CASSVGQGYGYTF,TGTGCCAGCAGCGTTGGACAGGGCTATGGCTACACCTTC
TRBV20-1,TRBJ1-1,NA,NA,CSARDSSTANTEAFF,TGCAGTGCTAGAGACTCTTCAACAGCGAACACTGAAGCTTTCTTT
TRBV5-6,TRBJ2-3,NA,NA,CASSRTQGTQYF,TGTGCCAGCAGCCGGACCCAGGGGACGCAGTATTTT
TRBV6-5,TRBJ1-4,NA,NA,CASSYSGTSGKLFF,TGTGCCAGCAGTTACTCCGGGACAAGTGGAAAACTGTTTTTT
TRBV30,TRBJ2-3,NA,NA,CAWSVRGGGNTQYF,TGTGCCTGGAGTGTACGAGGGGGAGGAAATACGCAGTATTTT
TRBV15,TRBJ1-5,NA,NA,CATSRDRHGNQPQHF,TGTGCCACCAGCAGAGACCGGCACGGCAATCAGCCCCAGCATTTT